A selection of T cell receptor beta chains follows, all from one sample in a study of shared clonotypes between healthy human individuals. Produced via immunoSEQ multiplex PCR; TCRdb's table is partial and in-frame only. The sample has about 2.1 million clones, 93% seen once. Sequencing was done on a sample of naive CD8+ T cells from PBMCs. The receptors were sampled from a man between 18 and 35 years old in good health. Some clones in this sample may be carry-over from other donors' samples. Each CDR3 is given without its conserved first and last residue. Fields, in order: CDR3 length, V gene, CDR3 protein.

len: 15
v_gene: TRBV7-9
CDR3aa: ASSPLGVALGANTQY

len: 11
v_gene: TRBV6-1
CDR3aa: ASREGATYEQY

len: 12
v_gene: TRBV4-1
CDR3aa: ASSQGGGYGEQF

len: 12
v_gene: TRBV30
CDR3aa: AWSPGQGIHEQY

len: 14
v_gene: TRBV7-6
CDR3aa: ASSSLLAGAPYEQY

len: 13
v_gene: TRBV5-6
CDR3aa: ASSLVGGLFTEAF

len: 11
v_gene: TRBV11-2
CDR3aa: ASSPGLSIEQY

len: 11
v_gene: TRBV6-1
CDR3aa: ATRLRQNYGYT

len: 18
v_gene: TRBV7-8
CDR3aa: ASSVILAGNDLSSYNEQF

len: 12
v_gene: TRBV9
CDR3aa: ASSPSGATYEQY

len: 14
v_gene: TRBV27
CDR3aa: ASSHSAGEYQETQY

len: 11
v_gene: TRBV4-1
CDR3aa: ASSQLSGVSQF

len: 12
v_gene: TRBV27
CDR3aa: ASSPGQGVYEQY

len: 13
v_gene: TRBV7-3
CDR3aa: ASSPTSFSTDTQY

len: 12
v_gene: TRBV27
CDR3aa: ASSLSSPPYEQY

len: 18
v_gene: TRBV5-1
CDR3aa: ASSPVSPGAVGRSYNEQF

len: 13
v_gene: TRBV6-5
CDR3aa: ASSYSTLSNTEAF

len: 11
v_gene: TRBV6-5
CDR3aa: ASQSFGSYEQY

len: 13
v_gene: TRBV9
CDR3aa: ASSAVRGFVYGYT

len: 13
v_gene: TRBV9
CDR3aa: ASRPGTSSYNEQF

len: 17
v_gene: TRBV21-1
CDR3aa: ASSNRDNEDRTYNSPLH

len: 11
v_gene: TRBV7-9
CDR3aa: ASSDRDSYEQY

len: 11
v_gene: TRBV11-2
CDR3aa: ASSLGTRSEQY

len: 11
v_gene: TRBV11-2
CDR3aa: ATSITRPDTQY

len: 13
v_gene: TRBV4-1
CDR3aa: ASSQDRTANQPQH

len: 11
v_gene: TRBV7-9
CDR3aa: ASSLGRFETQY

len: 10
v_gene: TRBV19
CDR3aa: ASTYRSGELF

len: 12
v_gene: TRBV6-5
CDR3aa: ASSYSPGANVLT

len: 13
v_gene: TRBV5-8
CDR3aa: ASSFRDRANYGYT

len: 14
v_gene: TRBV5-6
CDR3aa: ASSNRLGGLITEAF

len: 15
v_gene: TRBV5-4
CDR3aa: ASSLVGGRASGNTIY

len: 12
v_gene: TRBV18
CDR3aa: ASSPERGAETQY

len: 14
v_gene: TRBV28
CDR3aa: ASSQRAPLNGDTQY

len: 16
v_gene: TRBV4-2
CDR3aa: ASSQGPQGAGYNSPLH

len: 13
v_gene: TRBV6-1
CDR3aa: ASSEAEGANYGYT

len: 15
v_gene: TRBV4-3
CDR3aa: ASSQELGVGQRNTIY

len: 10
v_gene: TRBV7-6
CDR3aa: ASTQNWDEQF

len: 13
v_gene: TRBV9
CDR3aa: ASSAAQGAHYEQY

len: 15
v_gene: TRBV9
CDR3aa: ASSEGPPIAGASEQY

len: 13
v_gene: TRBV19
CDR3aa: ASSIAWSGRNGYT

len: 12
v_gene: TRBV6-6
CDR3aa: ASSFPGSGYEQY

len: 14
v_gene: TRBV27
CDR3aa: ASSRLGLNSYNEQF

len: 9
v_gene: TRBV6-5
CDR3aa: ASSYGSEAF

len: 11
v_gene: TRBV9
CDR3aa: ASSVDSFQPQH

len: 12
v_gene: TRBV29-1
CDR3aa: SVTAGGTRYEQY

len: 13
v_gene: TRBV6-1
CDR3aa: ASSASGRVNHEQY

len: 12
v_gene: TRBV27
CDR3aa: ASSLGGMNTEAF

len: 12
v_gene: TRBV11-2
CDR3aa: ASSLLGGGYEQY

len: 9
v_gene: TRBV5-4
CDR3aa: ASSLLDEQY

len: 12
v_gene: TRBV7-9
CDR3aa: ASSLGLRADTQY